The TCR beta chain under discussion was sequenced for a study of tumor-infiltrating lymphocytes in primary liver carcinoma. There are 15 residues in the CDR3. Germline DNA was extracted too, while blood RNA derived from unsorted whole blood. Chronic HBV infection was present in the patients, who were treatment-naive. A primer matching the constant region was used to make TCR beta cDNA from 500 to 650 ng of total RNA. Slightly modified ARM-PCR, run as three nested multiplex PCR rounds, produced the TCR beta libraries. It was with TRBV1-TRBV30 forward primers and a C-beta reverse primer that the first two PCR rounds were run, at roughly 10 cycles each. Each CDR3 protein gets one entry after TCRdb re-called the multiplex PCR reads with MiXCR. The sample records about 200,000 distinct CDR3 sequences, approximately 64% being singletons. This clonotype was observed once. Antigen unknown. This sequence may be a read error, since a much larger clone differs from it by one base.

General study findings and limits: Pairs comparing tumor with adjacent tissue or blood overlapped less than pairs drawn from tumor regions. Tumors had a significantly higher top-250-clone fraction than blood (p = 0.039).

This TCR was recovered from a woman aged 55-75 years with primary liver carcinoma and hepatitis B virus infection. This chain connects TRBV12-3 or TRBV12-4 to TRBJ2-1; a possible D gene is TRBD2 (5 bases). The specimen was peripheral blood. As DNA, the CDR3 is TGTGCCAGCACTTTAGCGAAGTCGGCCTACAATGAGCAGTTCTTC. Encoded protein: CASTLAKSAYNEQFF.